Below, 6 T cell receptor beta chains from the same sample are listed, as sequenced in a study of CD8+CD57+ T cells in acquired aplastic anemia. Sequencing involved patients with CD8+CD57+ cell expansion previously shown by flow cytometry. The TCR beta profiling, which covered VDJ combination and CDR3 sequence, was carried out using genomic DNA as the template. TCRdb independently ran MiXCR on the reads; one entry per CDR3 protein. This sample yields roughly 170,000 distinct CDR3 sequences, of which about half are seen a single time; 10% to 15% belongs to the top ten. Sequencing was performed on sorted CD4+, CD8+, or CD8+CD57+ T cells (not recorded which) from PBMCs. These receptors all stem from a human donor with aplastic anemia.

This sequence joins TRBV9 and TRBJ1-1; the match to TRBD1 covers 10 bases. After removal of 3 bases from V and 5 bases from J, the junction contained 4 bases not matched to a gene. This CDR3 spans 14 amino acids. Germline CDR1 and CDR2: SGDLS and YYNGEE. CDR3 nucleotides: TGTGCCAGCAGCGCCGACAGGGGGCGGACTGAAGCTTTCTTT. This gives the protein CASSADRGRTEAFF.

This clonotype is medium-sized. This chain links TRBV2 with TRBJ2-6; D is undetermined. The CDR3 covers 16 residues. Trimming removed 2 bases at V and 4 bases at J, with 12 bases between. From germline, CDR1 is SNHLY and CDR2 FYNNEI. The DNA for the CDR3 is TGTGCCAGCAGTGAACGGCACAGCTCCGGGGCCAACGTCCTGACTTTC. This codes for CASSERHSSGANVLTF.

The chain combines TRBV7-3 with TRBJ2-2; TRBD1 or TRBD2 may be the D gene (5 bases each). The germline V gene has CDR1 SGHTA and CDR2 FQGTGA. There are 16 residues in the CDR3. The ends were cut back, 3 bases at V and 3 bases at J, with 14 bases in the middle. CDR3 protein: CASSLGLGADTGELFF. The CDR3 nucleotides are TGTGCCAGCAGCTTGGGGCTCGGGGCGGACACCGGGGAGCTGTTTTTT.

This clonotype was seen many times. This chain uses TRBV5-1 with TRBJ2-2; 7 bases fit TRBD2. The CDR3 has 15 residues. Trimming removed 5 bases from V and 3 bases from J; junction bases left unmatched: 7. From germline, CDR1 is SGHRS and CDR2 YFSETQ. The chain's CDR3 is CASSRGDMDTGELFF. In DNA form, the CDR3 reads TGCGCCAGCAGTCGGGGGGATATGGACACCGGGGAGCTGTTTTTT.

This clonotype appeared many times. The junction differs from germline at one of its ends, possibly a read error. The chain joins TRBV3-1 to TRBJ2-7, with a weak D call TRBD2 (5 bases). This CDR3 comprises 14 residues. CDR1 and CDR2 from the germline V gene are LGHDT and YNNKEL (reference sequence). The CDR3 sequence: CASSQGKTFGGSFF. CDR3 DNA: TGTGCCAGCAGCCAAGGAAAGACTTTCGGCGGGTCGTTCTTC.

The chain uses TRBV11-2 and TRBJ1-4; D may be TRBD1 (5 bases). This CDR3 is 14 amino acids long. V lost 2 bases and J lost 7, with 11 bases in between. Looked up from germline, CDR1 is SGHAT and CDR2 is FQNNGV. This CDR3 is CASSLRYRGEKLFF. Written as DNA, the CDR3 is TGTGCCAGCAGCTTACGTTATAGGGGTGAAAAACTGTTTTTT.